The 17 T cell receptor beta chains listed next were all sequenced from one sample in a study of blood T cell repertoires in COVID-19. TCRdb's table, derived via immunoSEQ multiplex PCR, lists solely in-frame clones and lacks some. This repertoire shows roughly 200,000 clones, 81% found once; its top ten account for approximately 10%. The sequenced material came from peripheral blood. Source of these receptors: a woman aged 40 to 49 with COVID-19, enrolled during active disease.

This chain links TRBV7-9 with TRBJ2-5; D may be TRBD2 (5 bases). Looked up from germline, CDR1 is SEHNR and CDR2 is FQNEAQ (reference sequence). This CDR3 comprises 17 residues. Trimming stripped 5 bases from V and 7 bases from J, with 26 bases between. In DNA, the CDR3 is TGTGCCAGCAGCCCCGGCCTGGGTAGCGAGGTTTGGGGGACCCAGTACTTC. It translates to CASSPGLGSEVWGTQYF.

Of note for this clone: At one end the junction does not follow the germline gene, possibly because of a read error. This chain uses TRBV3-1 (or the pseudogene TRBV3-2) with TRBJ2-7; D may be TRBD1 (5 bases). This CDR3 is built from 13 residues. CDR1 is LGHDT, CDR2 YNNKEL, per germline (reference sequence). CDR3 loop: CASSHGNRRSWDF. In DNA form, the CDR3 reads TGTGCCAGCAGCCATGGGAACAGGAGATCATGGGACTTC.

DNA for the CDR3: TGTGCCAGCACACTGACAGGGGGATACTATGGCTACACCTTC. Its protein product is CASTLTGGYYGYTF. V is TRBV2 and J is TRBJ1-2, with 9 bases identical to TRBD1. J lost 3 bases, V lost 7 bases, and 6 bases had no gene match. The length of the CDR3 is 14 residues. The V gene's germline CDR1 is SNHLY and CDR2 FYNNEI.

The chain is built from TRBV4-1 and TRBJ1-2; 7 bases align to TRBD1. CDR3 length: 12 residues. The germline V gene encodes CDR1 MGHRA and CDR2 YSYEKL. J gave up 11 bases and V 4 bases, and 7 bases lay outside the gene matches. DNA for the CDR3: TGCGCCAGCAGCCTAAACAGGGGAATGTACACCTTC. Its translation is CASSLNRGMYTF.

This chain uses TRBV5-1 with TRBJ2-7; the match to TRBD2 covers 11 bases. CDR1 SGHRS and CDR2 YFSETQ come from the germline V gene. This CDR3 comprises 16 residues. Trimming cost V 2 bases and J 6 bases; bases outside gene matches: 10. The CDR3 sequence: CASSFIPTSGTSEQYF. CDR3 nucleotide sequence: TGCGCCAGCAGCTTTATACCGACTAGCGGGACGTCCGAGCAGTACTTC.

The CDR3 reads CASSPTRADTQYF. Written as DNA, the CDR3 is TGTGCCAGCAGCCCCACCCGCGCAGATACGCAGTATTTT. The rearrangement links TRBV7-3 to TRBJ2-3; D ambiguous. V lost 5 bases, J lost 4 bases, and 10 bases lay in between. This CDR3 is 13 amino acids long. CDR1 is SGHTA and CDR2 is FQGTGA in the germline V gene.

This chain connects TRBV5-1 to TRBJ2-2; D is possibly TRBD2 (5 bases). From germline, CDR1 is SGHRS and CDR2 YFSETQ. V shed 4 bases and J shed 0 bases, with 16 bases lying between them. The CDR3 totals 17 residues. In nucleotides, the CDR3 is TGCGCCAGCAGCCCCCCGAGAGGGAGACCGAACACCGGGGAGCTGTTTTTT. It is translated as CASSPPRGRPNTGELFF.

This CDR3 reads CAWSSFRGTGELFF. The CDR3 DNA sequence: TGTGCCTGGAGTAGTTTCCGGGGAACCGGGGAGCTGTTTTTT. The chain employs TRBV30 and TRBJ2-2, with D perhaps TRBD2 (5 bases). V lost 2 bases, J lost 5 bases, and 12 bases lay in between. This CDR3 comprises 14 residues. The germline gives CDR1 GTSNPN, CDR2 SVGIG (reference sequence).

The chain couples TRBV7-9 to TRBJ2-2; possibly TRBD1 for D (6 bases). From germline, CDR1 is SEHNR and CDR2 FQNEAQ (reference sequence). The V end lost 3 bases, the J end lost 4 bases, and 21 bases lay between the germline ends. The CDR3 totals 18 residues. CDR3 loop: CASSLLPPPGTTTGELFF. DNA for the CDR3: TGTGCCAGCAGCTTGCTGCCCCCTCCCGGGACAACCACCGGGGAGCTGTTTTTT.

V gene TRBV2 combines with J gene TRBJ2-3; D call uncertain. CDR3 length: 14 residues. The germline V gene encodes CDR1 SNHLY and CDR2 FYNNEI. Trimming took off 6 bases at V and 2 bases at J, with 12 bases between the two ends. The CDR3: CASRTDSSTDTQYF. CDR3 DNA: TGTGCCAGCAGAACCGACTCCTCCACAGATACGCAGTATTTT.

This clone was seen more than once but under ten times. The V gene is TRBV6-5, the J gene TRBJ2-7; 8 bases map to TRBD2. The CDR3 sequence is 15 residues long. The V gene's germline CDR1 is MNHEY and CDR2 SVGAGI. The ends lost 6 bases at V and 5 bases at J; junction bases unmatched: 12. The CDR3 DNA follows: TGTGCCAGCAGAACCCTCAATGCGGGAGGTAACGAGCAGTACTTC. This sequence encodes CASRTLNAGGNEQYF.

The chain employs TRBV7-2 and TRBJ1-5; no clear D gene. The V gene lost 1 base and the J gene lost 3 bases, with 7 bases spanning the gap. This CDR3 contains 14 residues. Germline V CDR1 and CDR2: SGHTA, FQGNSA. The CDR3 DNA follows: TGTGCCAGCAGCTTAGGTGAGCACAATCAGCCCCAGCATTTT. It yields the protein CASSLGEHNQPQHF.

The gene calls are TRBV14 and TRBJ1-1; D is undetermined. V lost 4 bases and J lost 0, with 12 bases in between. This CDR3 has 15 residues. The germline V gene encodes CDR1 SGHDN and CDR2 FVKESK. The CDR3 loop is CASSPTWAMNTEAFF. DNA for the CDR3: TGTGCCAGCAGCCCGACCTGGGCGATGAACACTGAAGCTTTCTTT.

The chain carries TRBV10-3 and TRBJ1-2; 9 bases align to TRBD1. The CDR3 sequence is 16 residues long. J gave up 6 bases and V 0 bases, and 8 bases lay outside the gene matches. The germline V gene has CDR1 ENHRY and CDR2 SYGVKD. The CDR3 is CAISESFGRDRDGYTF. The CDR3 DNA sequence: TGTGCCATCAGTGAGTCTTTTGGCAGGGACAGGGATGGCTACACCTTC.

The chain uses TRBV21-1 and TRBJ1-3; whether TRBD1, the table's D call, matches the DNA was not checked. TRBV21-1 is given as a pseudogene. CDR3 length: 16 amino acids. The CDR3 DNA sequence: TGTGCCAGCAGCAAAGCGACAGAACTTCGGAGAAACACCATATATTTT. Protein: CASSKATELRRNTIYF.

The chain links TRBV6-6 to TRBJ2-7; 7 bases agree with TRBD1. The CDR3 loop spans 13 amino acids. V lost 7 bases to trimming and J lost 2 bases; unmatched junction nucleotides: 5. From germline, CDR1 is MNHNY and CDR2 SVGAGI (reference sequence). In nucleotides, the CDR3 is TGTGCCAGCAACGACAGGGAACCCTACGAGCAGTACTTC. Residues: CASNDREPYEQYF.

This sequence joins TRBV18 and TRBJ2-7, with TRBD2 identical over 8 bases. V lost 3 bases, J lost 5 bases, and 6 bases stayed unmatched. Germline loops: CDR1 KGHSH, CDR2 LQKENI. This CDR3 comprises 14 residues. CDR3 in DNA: TGTGCCAGCTCACCGGGCGGACTAGCCGACGAGCAGTACTTC. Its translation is CASSPGGLADEQYF. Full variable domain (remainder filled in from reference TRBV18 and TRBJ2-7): NAGVMQNPRHLVRRRGQEARLRCSPMKGHSHVYWYRQLPEEGLKFMVYLQKENIIDESGMPKERFSAEFPKEGPSILRIQQVVRGDSAAYFCASSPGGLADEQYFGPGTRLTVT.